This TCR beta chain was recovered during a study of CXCR3-negative and CXCR3-positive naive CD8 T cells. On this clonotype: The antigen is unknown.

General study results and limits: Relative to CXCR3-negative naive cells, CXCR3-positive naive cells had more hydrophobic TRB CDR3s.

CDR1 is SSHAT and CDR2 is FNYEAQ in the germline V gene (reference sequence). The CDR3 consists of 15 residues. 5' RACE that incorporated UMI labels was used to prepare the TRB cDNA libraries. From its re-call of the 5' RACE reads, TCRdb lists each CDR3 protein once, without DNA. The sample table sets out over 50,000 distinct CDR3 sequences. The receptor comes from a human donor in good health. Some clones in this sample may be carry-over from other donors' samples. Sequencing used naive CXCR3+ CD8+ T cells from blood. Subset described: CD45RO-CCR7+CD27+CD95- naive CD8+ T cells expressing CXCR3 (TNR3+). The gene calls are TRBV7-7 and TRBJ2-5; the TRBD2 assignment by TCRdb is unverifiable without DNA. Here the CDR3 reads CASSALLGYQETQYF.